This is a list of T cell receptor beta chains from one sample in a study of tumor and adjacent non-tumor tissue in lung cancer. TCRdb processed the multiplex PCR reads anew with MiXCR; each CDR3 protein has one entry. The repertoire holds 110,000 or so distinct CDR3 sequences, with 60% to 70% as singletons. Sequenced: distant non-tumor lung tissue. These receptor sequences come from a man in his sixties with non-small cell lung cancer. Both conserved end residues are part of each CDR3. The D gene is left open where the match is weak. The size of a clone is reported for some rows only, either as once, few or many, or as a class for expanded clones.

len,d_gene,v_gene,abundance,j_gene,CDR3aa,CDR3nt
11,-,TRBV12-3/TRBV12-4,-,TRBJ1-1,CASSLQAGAFF,TGTGCCAGCAGTTTACAAGCTGGGGCTTTCTTT
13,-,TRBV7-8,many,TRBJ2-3,CASIGVSTDTQYF,TGTGCCAGCATCGGGGTTAGCACAGATACGCAGTATTTT
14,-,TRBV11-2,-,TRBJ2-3,CVSSHRTSTVTQYF,TGTGTCAGCAGCCACCGAACCTCTACGGTTACGCAGTATTTT
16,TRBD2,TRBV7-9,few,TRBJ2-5,CASSLGTSGRSETQYF,TGTGCCAGCAGCTTGGGGACTAGCGGGCGTAGTGAGACCCAGTACTTC
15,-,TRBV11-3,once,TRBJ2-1,CASSLAGTYNNEQPF,TGTGCCAGCAGCTTAGCCGGGACGTATAACAATGAGCAACCCTTC
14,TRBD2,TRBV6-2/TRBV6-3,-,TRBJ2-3,CANSYSGGTRTQYF,TGTGCCAACAGTTATTCGGGAGGGACTCGGACGCAGTATTTT
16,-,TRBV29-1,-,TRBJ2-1,CSANEASQSGVGEQFF,TGCAGCGCTAACGAGGCCTCACAGAGTGGCGTGGGTGAGCAGTTCTTC
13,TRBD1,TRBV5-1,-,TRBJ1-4,CASSEGAHEKLFF,TGCGCCAGCAGCGAGGGGGCTCATGAAAAACTGTTTTTT
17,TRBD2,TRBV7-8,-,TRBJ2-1,CDSSPRLGGRAFNEQFF,TGTGACAGCAGCCCCCGCCTCGGGGGGAGGGCCTTTAATGAGCAGTTCTTC
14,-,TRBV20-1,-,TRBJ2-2,CSALSSGATGELFF,TGCAGTGCTCTCTCTTCAGGGGCCACCGGGGAGCTGTTTTTT
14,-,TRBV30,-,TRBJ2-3,CVWTVGLAGDTQYF,TGTGTCTGGACTGTCGGCCTAGCAGGGGATACGCAGTATTTT
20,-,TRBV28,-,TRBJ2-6,CARSSPTLGGTTSGANVLTF,TGTGCCAGGAGTTCGCCCACTCTGGGGGGAACAACCTCTGGGGCCAACGTCCTGACTTTC
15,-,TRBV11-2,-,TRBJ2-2,CASSPGTVNTAELFF,TGTGCCAGCAGCCCCGGGACGGTGAACACCGCGGAACTGTTTTTT
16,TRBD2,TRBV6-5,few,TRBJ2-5,CASTQRWGGKQETQYF,TGTGCCAGCACACAGAGGTGGGGGGGTAAGCAAGAGACCCAGTACTTC
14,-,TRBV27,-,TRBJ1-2,CASSNGKYHYGYTF,TGTGCCAGCAGTAACGGAAAGTACCACTATGGCTACACCTTC
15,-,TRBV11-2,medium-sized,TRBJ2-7,CASSLVGDGSYEQYF,TGTGCCAGCAGCTTAGTCGGAGACGGCTCCTACGAGCAGTACTTC
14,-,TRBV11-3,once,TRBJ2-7,CASSTGGSLYEHYF,TGTGCCAGCAGCACCGGTGGGAGTTTATACGAGCACTACTTC
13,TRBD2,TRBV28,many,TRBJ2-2,CASRAGAVGELFF,TGTGCCAGCAGGGCGGGAGCCGTCGGGGAGCTGTTTTTT
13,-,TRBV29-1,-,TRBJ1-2,CSVEDLWWECYTF,TGCAGCGTTGAAGATCTGTGGTGGGAGTGCTACACCTTC
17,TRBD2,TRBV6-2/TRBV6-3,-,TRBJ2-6,CARSKAGGRPGANVLTF,TGTGCCAGAAGTAAAGCGGGAGGCCGGCCTGGGGCCAACGTTCTGACTTTC
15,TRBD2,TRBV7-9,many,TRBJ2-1,CASSFMAGGYNEQFF,TGTGCCAGCAGCTTTATGGCGGGGGGATACAATGAGCAGTTCTTC
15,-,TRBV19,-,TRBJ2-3,CASSFDRASTDTQYF,TGTGCCAGTAGTTTCGATAGGGCTAGCACAGATACGCAGTATTTT
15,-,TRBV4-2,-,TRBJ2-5,CAGSQSRDHQETQYF,TGTGCCGGCAGCCAGAGCCGGGACCACCAAGAAACCCAGTACTTC
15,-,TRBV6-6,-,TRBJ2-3,CASSLRDGSTDTQYF,TGTGCCAGCAGCCTCCGGGACGGGAGCACAGATACTCAGTATTTT
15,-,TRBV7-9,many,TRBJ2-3,CASSLQGTSTDTQYF,TGTGCCAGCAGCTTACAGGGGACTAGCACAGATACGCAGTATTTT
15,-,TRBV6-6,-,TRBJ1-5,CTSRPQGTGNQPQHF,TGTACCAGCAGACCCCAGGGTACCGGCAATCAGCCCCAGCATTTT